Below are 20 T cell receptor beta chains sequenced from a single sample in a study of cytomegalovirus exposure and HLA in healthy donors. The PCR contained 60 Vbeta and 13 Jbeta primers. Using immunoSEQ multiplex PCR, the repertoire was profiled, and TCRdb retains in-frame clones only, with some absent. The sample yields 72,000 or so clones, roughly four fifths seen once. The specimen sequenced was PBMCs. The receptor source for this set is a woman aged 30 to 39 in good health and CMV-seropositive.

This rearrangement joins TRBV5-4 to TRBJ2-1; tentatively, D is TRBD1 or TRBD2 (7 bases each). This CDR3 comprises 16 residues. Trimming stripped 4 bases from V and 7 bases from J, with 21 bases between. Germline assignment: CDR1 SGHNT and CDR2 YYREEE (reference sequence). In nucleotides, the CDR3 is TGTGCCAGCAGCCTGGGAGGGACAGCGAAAGTGAATGAGCAGTTCTTC. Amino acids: CASSLGGTAKVNEQFF.

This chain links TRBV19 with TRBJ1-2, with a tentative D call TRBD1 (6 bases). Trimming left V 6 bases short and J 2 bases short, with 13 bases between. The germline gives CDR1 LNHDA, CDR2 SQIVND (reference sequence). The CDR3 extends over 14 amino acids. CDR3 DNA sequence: TGTGCCAGTAGCTTCGGTGGGGGCAACTATGGCTACACCTTC. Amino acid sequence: CASSFGGGNYGYTF.

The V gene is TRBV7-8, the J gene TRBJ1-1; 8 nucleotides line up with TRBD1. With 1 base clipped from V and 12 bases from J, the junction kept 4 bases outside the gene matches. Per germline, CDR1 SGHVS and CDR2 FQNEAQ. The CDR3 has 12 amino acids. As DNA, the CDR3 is TGTGCCAGCAGCTTAGGGACAGGGATATCTTTCTTT. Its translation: CASSLGTGISFF.

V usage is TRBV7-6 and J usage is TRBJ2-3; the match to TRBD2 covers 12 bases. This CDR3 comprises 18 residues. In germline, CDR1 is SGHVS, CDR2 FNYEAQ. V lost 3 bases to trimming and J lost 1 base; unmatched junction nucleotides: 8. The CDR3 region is CASSFGLGLAGGTDTQYF. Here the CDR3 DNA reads TGTGCCAGCAGCTTCGGCTTGGGACTAGCGGGCGGCACAGATACGCAGTATTTT.

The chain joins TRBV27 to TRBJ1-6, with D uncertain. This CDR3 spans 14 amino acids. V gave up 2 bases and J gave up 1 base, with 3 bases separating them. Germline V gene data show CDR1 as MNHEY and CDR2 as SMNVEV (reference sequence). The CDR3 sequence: CASSLASYNSPLHF. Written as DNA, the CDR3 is TGTGCCAGCAGTTTAGCGTCCTATAATTCACCCCTCCACTTT.

CDR3 DNA sequence: TGTGCCAGCAGCTCGACGACAGGGGCGGGACTCCTAGACTCTTACGAGCAGTACTTC. Protein: CASSSTTGAGLLDSYEQYF. This chain links TRBV5-6 with TRBJ2-7, with 8 bases aligning to TRBD1. The length of the CDR3 is 19 residues. CDR1 and CDR2 (germline): SGHDT, YYEEEE. J was trimmed by 4 bases and V by 3 bases; bases with no gene match: 21.

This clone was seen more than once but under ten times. CDR3 protein: CASSRLGTDYGYTF. The DNA of the CDR3 is TGTGCCAGCAGTCGCCTCGGGACAGATTATGGCTACACCTTC. V and J are TRBV2 and TRBJ1-2, with 7 bases matching TRBD1. The CDR3 has 14 amino acids. Germline V gene sequence: CDR1 SNHLY, CDR2 FYNNEI. V lost 5 bases and J lost 5; bases outside the gene matches: 8.

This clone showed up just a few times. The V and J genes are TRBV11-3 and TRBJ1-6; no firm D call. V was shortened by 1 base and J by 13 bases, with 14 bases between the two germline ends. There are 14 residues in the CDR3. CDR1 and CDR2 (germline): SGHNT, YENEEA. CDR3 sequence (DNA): TGTGCCAGCAGCTTAGGGGAGGCTGAATCCCCCCTCCACTTT. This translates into CASSLGEAESPLHF.

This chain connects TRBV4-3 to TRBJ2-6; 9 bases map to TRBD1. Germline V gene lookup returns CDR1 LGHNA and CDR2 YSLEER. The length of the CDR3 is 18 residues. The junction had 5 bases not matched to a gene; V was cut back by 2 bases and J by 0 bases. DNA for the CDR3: TGCGCCAGCAGCCAAAATACAGGGGGCCGCTCTGGGGCCAACGTCCTGACTTTC. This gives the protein CASSQNTGGRSGANVLTF.

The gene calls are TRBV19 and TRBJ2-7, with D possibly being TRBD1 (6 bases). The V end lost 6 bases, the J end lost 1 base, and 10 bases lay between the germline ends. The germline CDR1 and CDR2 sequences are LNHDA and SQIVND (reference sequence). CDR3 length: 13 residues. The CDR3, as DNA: TGTGCCAGTAGAAGCACAGGGTCCTACGAGCAGTACTTC. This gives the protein CASRSTGSYEQYF.

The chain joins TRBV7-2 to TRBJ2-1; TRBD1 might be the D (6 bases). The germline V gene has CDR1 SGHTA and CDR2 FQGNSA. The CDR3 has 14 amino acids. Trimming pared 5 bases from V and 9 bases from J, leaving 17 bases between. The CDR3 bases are TGTGCCAGCAGCCTAAACAGGGAAAAGGCTGAGCAGTTCTTC. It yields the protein CASSLNREKAEQFF.

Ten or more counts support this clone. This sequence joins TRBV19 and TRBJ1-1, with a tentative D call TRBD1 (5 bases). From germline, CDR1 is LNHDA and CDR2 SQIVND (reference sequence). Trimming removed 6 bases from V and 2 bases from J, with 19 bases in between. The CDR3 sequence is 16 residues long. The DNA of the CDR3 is TGTGCCAGTAGGCCGTGGCAGGGTCGACCCAACACTGAAGCTTTCTTT. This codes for CASRPWQGRPNTEAFF.

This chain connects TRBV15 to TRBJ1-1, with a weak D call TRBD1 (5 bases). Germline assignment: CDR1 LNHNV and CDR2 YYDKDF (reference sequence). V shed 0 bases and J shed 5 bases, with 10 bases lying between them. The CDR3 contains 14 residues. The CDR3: CATSRDRGWTEAFF. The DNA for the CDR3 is TGTGCCACCAGCAGAGACCGGGGGTGGACTGAAGCTTTCTTT.

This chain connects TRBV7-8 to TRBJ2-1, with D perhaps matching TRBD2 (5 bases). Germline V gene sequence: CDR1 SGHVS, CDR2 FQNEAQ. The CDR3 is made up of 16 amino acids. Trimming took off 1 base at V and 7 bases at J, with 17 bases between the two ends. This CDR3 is CASSLVGERKKNEQFF. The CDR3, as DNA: TGTGCCAGCAGCTTAGTAGGAGAGCGGAAGAAGAATGAGCAGTTCTTC.

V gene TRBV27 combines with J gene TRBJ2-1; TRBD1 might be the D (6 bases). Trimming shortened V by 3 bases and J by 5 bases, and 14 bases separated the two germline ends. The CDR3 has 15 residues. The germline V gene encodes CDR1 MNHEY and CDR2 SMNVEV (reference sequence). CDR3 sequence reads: CASSFQGKGDNEQFF. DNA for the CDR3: TGTGCCAGCAGTTTCCAGGGGAAAGGGGACAATGAGCAGTTCTTC.

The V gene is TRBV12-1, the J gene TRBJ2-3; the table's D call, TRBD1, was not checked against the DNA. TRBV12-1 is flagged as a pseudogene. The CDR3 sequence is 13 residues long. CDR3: CASSHGQGDTQYF. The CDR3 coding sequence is TGTGCCAGCAGCCATGGACAGGGCGATACGCAGTATTTT.

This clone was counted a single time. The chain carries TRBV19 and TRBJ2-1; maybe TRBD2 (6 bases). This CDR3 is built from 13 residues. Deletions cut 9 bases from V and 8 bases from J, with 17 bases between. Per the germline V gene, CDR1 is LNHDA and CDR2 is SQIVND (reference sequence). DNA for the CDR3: TGTGCCAGCGGGAGCACAACCTTCGATGAGCAGTTCTTC. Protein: CASGSTTFDEQFF.

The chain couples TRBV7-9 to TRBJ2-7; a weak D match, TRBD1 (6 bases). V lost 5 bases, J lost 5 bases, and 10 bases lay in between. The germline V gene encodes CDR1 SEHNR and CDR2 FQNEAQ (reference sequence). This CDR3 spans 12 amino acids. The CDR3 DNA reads TGTGCCAGCAGCGCCAACAGGGACGAGCAGTACTTC. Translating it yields CASSANRDEQYF.

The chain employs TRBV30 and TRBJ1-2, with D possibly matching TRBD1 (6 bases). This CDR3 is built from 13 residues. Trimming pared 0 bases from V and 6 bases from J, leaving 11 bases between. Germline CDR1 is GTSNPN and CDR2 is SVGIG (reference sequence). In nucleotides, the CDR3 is TGTGCCTGGAGTGTACAAGGGGGGGATGGCTACACCTTC. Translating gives CAWSVQGGDGYTF.

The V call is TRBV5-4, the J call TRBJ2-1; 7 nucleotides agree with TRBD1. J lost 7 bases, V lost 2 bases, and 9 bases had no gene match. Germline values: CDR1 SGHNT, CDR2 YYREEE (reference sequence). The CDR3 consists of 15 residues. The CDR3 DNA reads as TGTGCCAGCAGCTTCTGGCGGACAGGTTTAAATGAGCAGTTCTTC. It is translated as CASSFWRTGLNEQFF. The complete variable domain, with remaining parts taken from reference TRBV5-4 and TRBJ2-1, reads ETGVTQSPTHLIKTRGQQVTLRCSSQSGHNTVSWYQQALGQGPQFIFQYYREEENGRGNFPPRFSGLQFPNYSSELNVNALELDDSALYLCASSFWRTGLNEQFFGPGTRLTVL.